A single sample gave rise to the 10 T cell receptor beta chains below, sequenced in a study of OX40 agonist ivuxolimab in advanced cancers. TCRdb keeps only in-frame clones here, not all; method: immunoSEQ multiplex PCR. The sample contains 50,000 to 60,000 clones, approximately 90% of which appear only once. The sample was CD4+ or CD8+ T cells sorted from blood, taken in a trial of the OX40 agonist ivuxolimab. The receptor set was obtained from an adult with an advanced solid tumor such as melanoma, head and neck, liver or kidney cancer.

The chain carries TRBV4-1 and TRBJ2-2, with a tentative D call TRBD1 (5 bases). The V gene lost 1 base and the J gene lost 2 bases, with 8 bases spanning the gap. CDR1 is MGHRA and CDR2 is YSYEKL in the germline V gene. The CDR3 is made up of 15 amino acids. CDR3 nucleotide sequence: TGCGCCAGCAGCCAAGGGGGCTTCAACACCGGGGAGCTGTTTTTT. Amino acid sequence: CASSQGGFNTGELFF.

The V gene is TRBV2, the J gene TRBJ1-2; D is uncertain. With 2 bases removed from V and 8 bases from J, the gap between germline ends came to 3 bases. The CDR3 runs to 10 residues. The V gene's germline CDR1 is SNHLY and CDR2 FYNNEI. CDR3: CASSENGYTF. CDR3 DNA: TGTGCCAGCAGTGAAAACGGCTACACCTTC.

The genes are TRBV10-2 and TRBJ2-7; D is tentatively TRBD1 or TRBD2 (6 bases each). V lost 2 bases to trimming and J lost 3 bases, with 11 bases between them. The CDR3 is made up of 14 amino acids. Germline-derived CDR1 and CDR2 are WSHSY and SAAADI. Here the CDR3 DNA reads TGCGCCAGCAGTGAGGGGGGGCTTCTCTACGAGCAGTACGTC. The encoded protein is CASSEGGLLYEQYV.

The chain uses TRBV25-1 and TRBJ2-1; tentative D call: TRBD2 (6 bases). This CDR3 is built from 14 residues. The germline gives CDR1 MGHDK, CDR2 SYGVNS. With 1 base removed from V and 9 bases from J, the gap between germline ends came to 13 bases. CDR3 loop: CASSEFMGGGEQFF. The CDR3 bases are TGTGCCAGCAGTGAATTTATGGGGGGAGGTGAGCAGTTCTTC.

This clone occurred once. The chain links TRBV19 to TRBJ1-2; D is unclear. The CDR3 loop spans 16 amino acids. V was cut by 0 bases and J by 3 bases, with 14 bases left in between. Germline V CDR1 and CDR2: LNHDA, SQIVND (reference sequence). For the CDR3, the DNA is TGTGCCAGTAGTATAGAGGCGTCAGACGCTTACTATGGCTACACCTTC. Its protein is CASSIEASDAYYGYTF.

The chain combines TRBV5-6 with TRBJ2-3, with D maybe TRBD2 (6 bases). Germline-derived CDR1 and CDR2 are SGHDT and YYEEEE. The CDR3 contains 16 residues. V dropped 4 bases and J dropped 4 bases, with 19 bases sitting between them. The CDR3 DNA is TGTGCCAGCAGCACGGGACTCTCGCTGAGGGCAGATACGCAGTATTTT. It is translated as CASSTGLSLRADTQYF.

The chain links TRBV7-9 to TRBJ2-1; TRBD2 is a possible D gene (5 bases). Germline-derived CDR1 and CDR2 are SEHNR and FQNEAQ (reference sequence). V dropped 5 bases and J dropped 3 bases, with 17 bases sitting between them. The CDR3 is 16 residues long. CDR3 nucleotide sequence: TGTGCCAGCAGCCCCTCCGAGGGCGCAGACTACAATGAGCAGTTCTTC. This gives the protein CASSPSEGADYNEQFF.

The chain employs TRBV6-1 and TRBJ1-5, with TRBD1 matching over 8 bases. The CDR3 sequence is 15 residues long. J lost 9 bases, V lost 2 bases, and 9 bases had no gene match. CDR1 is MNHNS, CDR2 SASEGT, per germline. The CDR3 region has the DNA TGTGCCAGCAGTGAAACGACAGGGGCCGCGGCGCCCCAGCATTTT. Its protein is CASSETTGAAAPQHF.

The chain recombines TRBV5-1 with TRBJ2-1, with 7 bases fitting TRBD2. Trimming removed 4 bases from V and 7 bases from J; junction bases left unmatched: 11. The CDR3 is 15 residues long. Per the germline V gene, CDR1 is SGHRS and CDR2 is YFSETQ. The CDR3 nucleotides read TGCGCCAGCAGCATCGGACTAGTATTCGAAAATGAGCAGTTCTTC. It is translated as CASSIGLVFENEQFF.

This clone turned up a few times. The chain carries TRBV6-1 and TRBJ2-7; D not certain. The germline gives CDR1 MNHNS, CDR2 SASEGT. V lost 2 bases and J lost 5, with 10 bases in between. The CDR3 is made up of 13 amino acids. CDR3 protein: CASSELSSHEQYV. CDR3 in DNA: TGTGCCAGCAGTGAACTGAGTAGCCACGAGCAGTACGTC.